This TCR beta chain derives from a study of blood T cell repertoires in COVID-19. Measured with immunoSEQ multiplex PCR; TCRdb has only the in-frame clones, and not every one. The profile shows 150,000 to 200,000 clones, approximately 91% of them singletons. The junction had 4 bases not matched to a gene; V was cut back by 3 bases and J by 5 bases. Germline values: CDR1 SGHAT, CDR2 FQNNGV. The CDR3 loop spans 15 amino acids. Specimen: PBMCs or T cells enriched from blood (not recorded which). The clonotype comes from a woman aged 18 to 35 who had recovered from COVID-19. This chain connects TRBV11-2 to TRBJ2-2, with 9 bases fitting TRBD2. The CDR3: CASSFAGGVTGELFF. The CDR3, as DNA: TGTGCCAGCAGCTTTGCGGGAGGGGTGACCGGGGAGCTGTTTTTT. The full variable domain, its missing parts supplied by reference TRBV11-2 and TRBJ2-2, is EAGVAQSPRYKIIEKRQSVAFWCNPISGHATLYWYQQILGQGPKLLIQFQNNGVVDDSQLPKDRFSAERLKGVDSTLKIQPAKLEDSAVYLCASSFAGGVTGELFFGEGSRLTVL.